This record covers a single T cell receptor beta chain. What it recognizes is unknown. Germline CDR1 is MNHEY and CDR2 is SMNVEV (reference sequence). The CDR3 runs to 16 residues. With 2 bases removed from V and 2 bases from J, the gap between germline ends came to 14 bases. Assay used: immunoSEQ multiplex PCR; TCRdb lists only in-frame clones, some missing. The table shows hundreds of thousands of clones, with around 96% occurring only once. Naive CD8 isolation took CD45RO-negative cells positively selected for CCR7 and excluded terminally differentiated effector memory CD45RA+ cells. Free of recent acute infections or vaccinations, the donors were healthy HIV-negative adults. The data were obtained in a study of shared clonotypes between healthy human individuals. Overall study findings and caveats: A reduction in generation probabilities was seen for non-shared clonotypes relative to those shared by all four donors. Relative to memory subsets, naive subsets generally showed larger estimated richness.

The source of this sequence is a woman younger than 45 in good health. The chain uses TRBV27 and TRBJ2-3; D remains ambiguous. Sequenced material: naive CD8+ T cells sorted from blood. CDR3 region: CASSLNSYLPTDTQYF. The CDR3 region has the DNA TGTGCCAGCAGTTTAAACAGTTACTTGCCCACAGATACGCAGTATTTT.